This T cell receptor (beta chain) was captured by sequencing in a study of T cell responses to AZD1222 COVID-19 vaccine. CDR1 is SGHVS, CDR2 FQNEAQ, per germline. The germline V and J ends were trimmed by 0 bases and 8 bases, with 11 bases remaining between them. The length of the CDR3 is 15 residues. Sequencing was performed with immunoSEQ multiplex PCR; in TCRdb, only in-frame clones are kept and a portion is missing. The sample includes about 100,000 clones, around 90% of them seen just once. The rearrangement uses TRBV7-8 and TRBJ1-6; possible D gene TRBD1, 5 bases. Source: peripheral blood, taken on day 0 of AZD1222 vaccination. This sequence originates from an adult in good health. The CDR3 is CASSLAGLLYSPLHF. CDR3 nucleotides: TGTGCCAGCAGCTTAGCGGGACTCCTTTATTCACCCCTCCACTTT.